A single sample is the source of the 17 T cell receptor beta chains below, sequenced in a study of cytomegalovirus exposure and HLA in healthy donors. Both 60 Vbeta primers and 13 Jbeta primers went into the PCR. The table came from immunoSEQ multiplex PCR; TCRdb's copy has only in-frame clones and leaves some out. The table records under 200,000 clones, around three quarters of them present only once. Sequences were obtained from PBMCs. The receptor set was obtained from a man younger than 45 in good health and CMV-seropositive.

The chain joins TRBV5-1 to TRBJ1-5; D is perhaps TRBD1 (6 bases). There are 13 residues in the CDR3. V lost 4 bases and J 4 bases, leaving 9 bases between the germline ends. Germline assignment: CDR1 SGHRS and CDR2 YFSETQ. The CDR3 is CASSRDKNQPQHF. DNA of the CDR3: TGCGCCAGCAGCCGGGACAAAAATCAGCCCCAGCATTTT.

The gene calls are TRBV6-5 and TRBJ2-1, with unresolved D. The germline gives CDR1 MNHEY, CDR2 SVGAGI. This CDR3 is 13 amino acids long. V was shortened by 5 bases and J by 7 bases, with 12 bases between the two germline ends. CDR3 amino acids: CASSTTRVNEQFF. In nucleotides, the CDR3 is TGTGCCAGCAGTACAACACGGGTGAATGAGCAGTTCTTC.

The chain carries TRBV5-1 and TRBJ1-5, with 9 bases that match TRBD1. V gave up 4 bases and J gave up 9 bases; unmatched junction bases: 11. CDR3 length: 15 residues. Germline CDR1 reads SGHRS; CDR2 reads YFSETQ. DNA for the CDR3: TGCGCCAGCAGCATGGGACAGGGAGATTTTTCGCCCCAGCATTTT. Amino acid sequence: CASSMGQGDFSPQHF.

V and J are TRBV7-9 and TRBJ2-7; D may be TRBD2 (6 bases). CDR3 length equals 17 residues. Trimming took off 2 bases at V and 7 bases at J, with 24 bases between the two ends. The germline CDR1 and CDR2 sequences are SEHNR and FQNEAQ (reference sequence). The CDR3 loop reads CASSLQVGGIAPTEQYF. The CDR3 DNA sequence: TGTGCCAGCAGCTTACAGGTCGGGGGAATAGCACCTACGGAGCAGTACTTC.

The chain employs TRBV30 and TRBJ2-7; 10 nucleotides align to TRBD1. CDR1 and CDR2 (germline): GTSNPN, SVGIG (reference sequence). V lost 3 bases and J lost 3; bases outside the gene matches: 5. The CDR3 has 14 amino acids. CDR3 DNA: TGTGCCTGGAGCACCGGGACAGGGGACTACGAGCAGTACTTC. Translating it yields CAWSTGTGDYEQYF.

The rearrangement uses TRBV18 and TRBJ2-5; D might be TRBD2 (5 bases). The CDR3 runs to 14 residues. CDR1 and CDR2 from the germline V gene are KGHSH and LQKENI. The V end was cut by 6 bases, the J end by 1 base, with 12 bases between. The CDR3 is CASSPSGLQETQYF. The CDR3 DNA reads as TGTGCCAGCTCGCCAAGCGGCCTCCAAGAGACCCAGTACTTC.

This chain uses TRBV6-5 with TRBJ2-5, with D tentatively TRBD1 (5 bases). From germline, CDR1 is MNHEY and CDR2 SVGAGI. CDR3 length equals 15 residues. The V end lost 4 bases, the J end lost 0 bases, and 12 bases lay between the germline ends. The CDR3 is CASSSLPGYQETQYF. The CDR3, as DNA: TGTGCCAGCAGTTCCCTCCCAGGGTACCAAGAGACCCAGTACTTC.

This rearrangement joins TRBV18 to TRBJ1-5; 7 bases align to TRBD1. Germline V gene sequence: CDR1 KGHSH, CDR2 LQKENI. There are 17 residues in the CDR3. The trim removed 4 bases at V and 0 bases at J, leaving 9 bases unmatched. The CDR3 region has the DNA TGTGCCAGCTCACTTCGACAGGGAAGAGATAGCAATCAGCCCCAGCATTTT. Protein sequence: CASSLRQGRDSNQPQHF.

The chain employs TRBV27 and TRBJ2-5; possible D gene TRBD2, 5 bases. This CDR3 comprises 13 residues. From germline, CDR1 is MNHEY and CDR2 SMNVEV (reference sequence). V lost 3 bases to trimming and J lost 5 bases, with 10 bases between them. The CDR3 sequence is CASSFGRRETQYF. Here the CDR3 DNA reads TGTGCCAGCAGTTTTGGCAGGAGGGAGACCCAGTACTTC.

The V call is TRBV1, the J call TRBJ1-1; no check of the table's D call, TRBD1, against the DNA was made. TRBV1 is a known pseudogene. This CDR3 comprises 15 residues. CDR3 in amino acids: CTSSQERQGNTEAFF. CDR3 in DNA: TGCACCAGCAGCCAAGAAAGGCAGGGGAACACTGAAGCTTTCTTT.

Only a few counts were recorded for this clone. V is TRBV5-1 and J is TRBJ2-1; 15 nucleotides align to TRBD2. Germline CDR1 reads SGHRS; CDR2 reads YFSETQ. CDR3 length: 16 amino acids. After removal of 3 bases from V and 4 bases from J, the junction contained 2 bases not matched to a gene. The CDR3 region is CASSSGTSGGYNEQFF. The CDR3 nucleotides read TGCGCCAGCAGCTCAGGGACTAGCGGGGGGTACAATGAGCAGTTCTTC.

The rearrangement joins TRBV5-6 to TRBJ1-3; D gene ambiguous. The CDR3 is made up of 15 amino acids. Germline-derived CDR1 and CDR2 are SGHDT and YYEEEE. The V and J ends lost 3 bases and 0 bases respectively, with 10 bases between them. Written as DNA, the CDR3 is TGTGCCAGCAGCTCGGTCGCTGGCTCTGGAAACACCATATATTTT. Its protein product is CASSSVAGSGNTIYF.

The chain combines TRBV4-3 with TRBJ2-1; D perhaps matches TRBD2 (5 bases). Trimming stripped 0 bases from V and 6 bases from J, with 9 bases between. CDR1 is LGHNA and CDR2 is YSLEER in the germline V gene. There are 14 residues in the CDR3. CDR3 nucleotides: TGCGCCAGCAGCCAAGATTTTGGACTCAATGAGCAGTTCTTC. This codes for CASSQDFGLNEQFF.

This chain joins TRBV7-3 and TRBJ2-7, with 13 bases fitting TRBD2. Trimming took 6 bases from V and 3 from J; bases not matched to a gene: 5. CDR1 is SGHTA, CDR2 FQGTGA, per germline. This CDR3 has 15 residues. The CDR3 coding sequence is TGTGCCAGCAGTAAAGGGACTAGCGGGGACTACGAGCAGTACTTC. Translated: CASSKGTSGDYEQYF.

The chain combines TRBV7-3 with TRBJ1-6; D is unresolved. The CDR3 has 14 amino acids. Germline V gene lookup returns CDR1 SGHTA and CDR2 FQGTGA. The germline V and J ends were trimmed by 2 bases and 3 bases, with 5 bases remaining between them. The CDR3 protein is CASSLHSYNSPLHF. The CDR3 coding sequence is TGTGCCAGCAGCTTACACAGCTATAATTCACCCCTCCACTTT.

This sequence joins TRBV9 and TRBJ2-7, with D possibly matching TRBD1 (5 bases). The CDR3 is 14 amino acids. Germline V gene sequence: CDR1 SGDLS, CDR2 YYNGEE. Deletions cut 4 bases from V and 5 bases from J, with 16 bases between. The CDR3 bases are TGTGCCAGCAGCCAAAACTCAGGGTACCACGAGCAGTACTTC. This sequence encodes CASSQNSGYHEQYF.

The chain carries TRBV2 and TRBJ2-7; D not certain. The CDR3 runs to 12 residues. Germline CDR1 SNHLY, CDR2 FYNNEI. V was shortened by 2 bases and J by 0 bases, with 2 bases between the two germline ends. As DNA, the CDR3 is TGTGCCAGCAGTGAACACTCCTACGAGCAGTACTTC. This sequence encodes CASSEHSYEQYF.